Each of the 14 T cell receptor beta chains below was sequenced from the same sample in a study of blood T cells in healthy people across ages. The authors ran a second PCR of roughly 6 to 11 cycles using a sample-barcoded 5' primer and a J-beta primer mix. Each CDR3 protein gets one entry after TCRdb re-called the 5' RACE reads with MiXCR. This sample has over a million distinct CDR3 sequences, with approximately 25% found just once. These records were also assigned to another study, of T cells of mothers and their children.

The sample taken for sequencing was blood. Every receptor here comes from a girl aged 2 to 10 in good health.

The chain combines TRBV29-1 with TRBJ1-4; D call uncertain. V dropped 4 bases and J dropped 8 bases, with 14 bases sitting between them. The CDR3 is 13 amino acids. Per germline, CDR1 SQVTM and CDR2 ANQGSEA. CDR3 sequence (DNA): TGCAGCGTTGGAAAAGGGATCGAAGAAAAACTGTTTTTT. It codes for CSVGKGIEEKLFF. The variable domain in full, completed from reference TRBV29-1 and TRBJ1-4, reads SAVISQKPSRDICQRGTSLTIQCQVDSQVTMMFWYRQQPGQSLTLIATANQGSEATYESGFVIDKFPISRPNLTFSTLTVSNMSPEDSSIYLCSVGKGIEEKLFFGSGTQLSVL.

This sequence joins TRBV6-6 and TRBJ2-3, with TRBD1 matching over 7 bases. The CDR3 sequence is 15 residues long. With 5 bases clipped from V and 0 bases from J, the junction kept 5 bases outside the gene matches. Germline-derived CDR1 and CDR2 are MNHNY and SVGAGI (reference sequence). The CDR3 protein is CASSPGGYSTDTQYF. The DNA of the CDR3 is TGTGCCAGCAGTCCAGGGGGATACAGCACAGATACGCAGTATTTT.

The chain has TRBV29-1 and TRBJ2-5; D gene ambiguous. The J call may be in error: the DNA end matches TRBJ2-1 better. CDR1 and CDR2 from the germline V gene are SQVTM and ANQGSEA. This CDR3 is 12 amino acids long. The DNA for the CDR3 is TGCAGCGTTGTCCAGGAAGACAATGAGCAGTTCTTC. Encoded protein: CSVVQEDNEQFF.

This chain uses TRBV3-1 with TRBJ2-3; D tentatively reads TRBD1 or TRBD2 (6 bases each). Trimming took 1 base from V and 3 from J, leaving 14 bases between them. The CDR3 is 16 amino acids. Germline CDR1 is LGHDT and CDR2 is YNNKEL (reference sequence). CDR3 in DNA: TGTGCCAGCAGCCAAGTATCAGGGGAGGTGACAGATACGCAGTATTTT. It yields the protein CASSQVSGEVTDTQYF.

This clonotype was seen a few times. The chain employs TRBV28 and TRBJ2-5; D may be TRBD2 (5 bases). V lost 7 bases and J 9 bases, leaving 18 bases between the germline ends. The CDR3 spans 13 residues. Per the germline V gene, CDR1 is MDHEN and CDR2 is SYDVKM. This CDR3 reads CASISADPEAQYF. The CDR3, as DNA: TGTGCCAGCATCTCGGCAGACCCGGAGGCCCAGTACTTC.

V and J are TRBV5-1 and TRBJ1-6; D not certain. V lost 0 bases to trimming and J lost 7 bases, with 8 bases between them. The CDR3 is made up of 14 amino acids. The V gene's germline CDR1 is SGHRS and CDR2 YFSETQ. CDR3 DNA sequence: TGCGCCAGCAGCTTGGGGCACGGCAATTCACCCCTCCACTTT. It codes for CASSLGHGNSPLHF.

There are a few counts of this clonotype. Germline is not matched at one junction end, which may reflect a read error. The rearrangement links TRBV28 to TRBJ1-4; TRBD1 aligns across 7 bases. Per germline, CDR1 MDHEN and CDR2 SYDVKM. This CDR3 is 14 amino acids long. The CDR3 protein is CASTSGTVIKKLSF. CDR3 nucleotides: TGTGCCAGCACCTCCGGGACAGTTATAAAAAAACTGTCTTTT.

V is TRBV21-1 and J is TRBJ2-3; the D call TRBD1 from the table was never checked on the DNA. TRBV21-1 is recorded as a pseudogene. The CDR3 has 19 residues. The CDR3 reads CASSSTPGQVRPRTDTQYF. CDR3 DNA: TGTGCCAGCAGCTCCACTCCGGGACAAGTTAGACCTCGCACAGATACGCAGTATTTT.

This clonotype was found a few times. The chain recombines TRBV12-3 or TRBV12-4 with TRBJ2-1; TRBD2 matches at 8 bases. The CDR3 extends over 14 amino acids. Trimming removed 7 bases from V and 5 bases from J; junction bases left unmatched: 7. CDR3 coding DNA: TGTGCCAGCACCCCATGGCGGGAGGACAATGAGCAGTTCTTC. Translating it yields CASTPWREDNEQFF.

In this sample, this clonotype turned up a few times. The gene calls are TRBV14 and TRBJ2-5, with D perhaps assigned TRBD1 or TRBD2 (5 bases each). The CDR3 covers 12 residues. Looked up from germline, CDR1 is SGHDN and CDR2 is FVKESK. V dropped 8 bases and J dropped 5 bases, with 12 bases sitting between them. Here the CDR3 reads CASRFGAETQYF. The CDR3 nucleotides read TGTGCCAGCCGATTCGGGGCGGAGACCCAGTACTTC.

This clonotype turned up a few times. The chain couples TRBV13 to TRBJ2-1; D possibly uses TRBD1 or TRBD2 (5 bases each). The J call may be mistaken, given a closer DNA end match to TRBJ2-7. The germline CDR1 and CDR2 sequences are PRHDT and FYEKMQ (reference sequence). The CDR3 contains 16 residues. The CDR3 sequence: CASSLGSGPSGYEQYF. The CDR3 DNA is TGTGCCAGCAGCTTAGGCTCGGGACCCTCCGGGTACGAGCAGTACTTC.

The chain employs TRBV28 and TRBJ1-2, with 9 bases identical to TRBD1. CDR3 length equals 13 residues. CDR1 is MDHEN, CDR2 SYDVKM, per germline. The J segment lost 8 bases and the V segment lost 6 bases, leaving 7 bases of the junction unmatched. CDR3 sequence (DNA): TGTGCCAGCAGCTCTAACAGGGGGCTGGGCTACACCTTC. It translates to CASSSNRGLGYTF.

The gene calls are TRBV20-1 and TRBJ2-7; 11 nucleotides align to TRBD1. This CDR3 is 15 amino acids long. The V gene end was trimmed by 4 bases and the J gene end by 4 bases; junction bases not matched to a gene: 9. Germline V gene data show CDR1 as DFQATT and CDR2 as SNEGSKA (reference sequence). In DNA form, the CDR3 reads TGCAGTGCTACCTCAGGACAGGGGGCGGTTTACGAGCAGTACTTC. As protein: CSATSGQGAVYEQYF.

The table lists this clonotype with a few counts. Relative to the germline gene, one junction end is altered; a read error may explain this. The rearrangement joins TRBV13 to TRBJ1-1, with D perhaps TRBD1 (5 bases). Looked up from germline, CDR1 is PRHDT and CDR2 is FYEKMQ (reference sequence). This CDR3 has 14 amino acids. CDR3 protein: CASSRGRLNAEAFF. CDR3 DNA sequence: TGTGCCAGCAGCCGGGGACGCCTGAACGCTGAAGCTTTCTTT.